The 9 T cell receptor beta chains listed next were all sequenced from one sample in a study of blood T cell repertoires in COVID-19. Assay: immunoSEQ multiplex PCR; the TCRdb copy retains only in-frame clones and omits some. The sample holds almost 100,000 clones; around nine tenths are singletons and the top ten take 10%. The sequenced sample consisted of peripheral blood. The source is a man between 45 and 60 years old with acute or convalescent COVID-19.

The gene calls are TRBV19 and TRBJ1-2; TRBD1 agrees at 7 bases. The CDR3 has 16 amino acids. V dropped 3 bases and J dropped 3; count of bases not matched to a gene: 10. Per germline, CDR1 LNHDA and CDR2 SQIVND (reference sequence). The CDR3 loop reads CASSMVGTELHYGYTF. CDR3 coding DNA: TGTGCCAGTAGTATGGTGGGGACAGAGTTACACTATGGCTACACCTTC.

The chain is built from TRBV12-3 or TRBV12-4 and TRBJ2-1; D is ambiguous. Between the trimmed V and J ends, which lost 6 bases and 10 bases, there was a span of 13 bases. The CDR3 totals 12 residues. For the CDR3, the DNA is TGTGCCAGCAGCTTCCACAGAGACGAGCAGTTCTTC. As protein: CASSFHRDEQFF.

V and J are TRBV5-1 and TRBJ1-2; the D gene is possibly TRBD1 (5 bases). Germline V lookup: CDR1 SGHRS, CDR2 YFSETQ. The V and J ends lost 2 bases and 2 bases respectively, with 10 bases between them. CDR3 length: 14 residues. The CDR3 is CASSFDGQNYGYTF. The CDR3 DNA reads TGCGCCAGCAGCTTTGACGGACAAAACTATGGCTACACCTTC. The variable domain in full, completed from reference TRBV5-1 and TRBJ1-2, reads KAGVTQTPRYLIKTRGQQVTLSCSPISGHRSVSWYQQTPGQGLQFLFEYFSETQRNKGNFPGRFSGRQFSNSRSEMNVSTLELGDSALYLCASSFDGQNYGYTFGSGTRLTVV.

The chain's CDR3 is CASSQDPFRGLTYGYTF. The CDR3, as DNA: TGTGCCAGCAGCCAAGATCCCTTCAGGGGTTTGACCTATGGCTACACCTTC. This chain links TRBV3-1 (or the pseudogene TRBV3-2) with TRBJ1-2, with a possible D match to TRBD1 (6 bases). CDR1 is LGHDT and CDR2 is YNNKEL in the germline V gene (reference sequence). CDR3 length equals 17 residues. The V end lost 0 bases, the J end lost 4 bases, and 18 bases lay between the germline ends.

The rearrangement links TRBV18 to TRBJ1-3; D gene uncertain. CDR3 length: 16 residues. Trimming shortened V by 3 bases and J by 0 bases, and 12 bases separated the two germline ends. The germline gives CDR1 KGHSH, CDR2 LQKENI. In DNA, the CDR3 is TGTGCCAGCTCACCCTCGCCACCCAGCTCTGGAAACACCATATATTTT. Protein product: CASSPSPPSSGNTIYF. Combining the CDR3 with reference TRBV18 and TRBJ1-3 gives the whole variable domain NAGVMQNPRHLVRRRGQEARLRCSPMKGHSHVYWYRQLPEEGLKFMVYLQKENIIDESGMPKERFSAEFPKEGPSILRIQQVVRGDSAAYFCASSPSPPSSGNTIYFGEGSWLTVV.

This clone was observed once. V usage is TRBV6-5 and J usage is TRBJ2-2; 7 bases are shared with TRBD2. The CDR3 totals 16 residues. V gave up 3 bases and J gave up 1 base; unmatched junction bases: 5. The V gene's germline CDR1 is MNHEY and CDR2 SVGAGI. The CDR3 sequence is CASSYTSGVNTGELFF. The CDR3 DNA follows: TGTGCCAGCAGTTATACCAGCGGGGTGAACACCGGGGAGCTGTTTTTT.

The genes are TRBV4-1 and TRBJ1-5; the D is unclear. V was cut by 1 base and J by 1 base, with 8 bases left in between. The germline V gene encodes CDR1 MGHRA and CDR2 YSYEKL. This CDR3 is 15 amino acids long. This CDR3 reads CASSQGAGSNQPQHF. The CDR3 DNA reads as TGCGCCAGCAGCCAAGGAGCCGGGAGCAATCAGCCCCAGCATTTT.

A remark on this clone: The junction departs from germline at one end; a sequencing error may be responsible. The CDR3 bases are TGTGCCAGTAGGATTCTAGGGAGGCCATTT. It yields the protein CASRILGRPF. The J gene is TRBJ1-1, the V gene TRBV19; unclear D gene. From germline, CDR1 is LNHDA and CDR2 SQIVND (reference sequence). The length of the CDR3 is 10 residues.

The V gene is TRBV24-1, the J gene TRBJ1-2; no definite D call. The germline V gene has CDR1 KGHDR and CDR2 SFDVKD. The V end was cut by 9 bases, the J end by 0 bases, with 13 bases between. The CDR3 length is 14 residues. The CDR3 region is CATRGDDANYGYTF. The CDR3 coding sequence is TGTGCCACCCGCGGGGATGATGCTAACTATGGCTACACCTTC.